This TCR beta chain was captured by sequencing in a study of spatial heterogeneity in lung cancer. Turning to this clonotype: This beta chain is off target for a library built for alpha chains, so its abundance means little.

MiXCR, applied by TCRdb to the 5' RACE reads, yields one record per CDR3 protein. The table lists about 1,400 distinct CDR3 sequences, 50% to 65% of them singletons. Trimming removed 5 bases from V and 6 bases from J, with 10 bases in between. Germline V gene data show CDR1 as SQVTM and CDR2 as ANQGSEA. CDR3 length equals 11 residues. Time point: blood at routine non-recurrence follow-up after resection. Whole RNA, which was extracted from tumor, nontumor lung tissue or frozen PBMC, was sequenced without any cell sorting. The sequence came from a female donor with early-stage non-small cell lung cancer. Source: PBMCs, taken at follow-up. The chain links TRBV29-1 to TRBJ1-1; D gene uncertain. The chain's CDR3 is CSVQTIAEAFF. In DNA, the CDR3 is TGCAGCGTTCAGACGATCGCTGAAGCTTTCTTT.